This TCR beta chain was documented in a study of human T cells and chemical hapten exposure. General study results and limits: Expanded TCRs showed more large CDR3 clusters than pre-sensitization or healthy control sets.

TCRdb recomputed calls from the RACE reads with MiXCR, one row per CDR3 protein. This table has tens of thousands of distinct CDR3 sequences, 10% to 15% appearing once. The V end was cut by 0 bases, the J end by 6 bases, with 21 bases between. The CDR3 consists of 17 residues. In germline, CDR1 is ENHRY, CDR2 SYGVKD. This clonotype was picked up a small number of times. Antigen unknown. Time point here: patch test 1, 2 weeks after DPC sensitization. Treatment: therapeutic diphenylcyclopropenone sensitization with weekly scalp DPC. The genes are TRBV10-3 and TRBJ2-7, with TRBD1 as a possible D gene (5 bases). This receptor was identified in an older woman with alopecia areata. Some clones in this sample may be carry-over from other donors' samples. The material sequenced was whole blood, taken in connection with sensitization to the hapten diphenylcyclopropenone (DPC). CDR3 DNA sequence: TGTGCCATCAGTGAGTCGGCGGCTTACAGGACACTTAGCGAGCAGTACTTC. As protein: CAISESAAYRTLSEQYF.